This T cell receptor (beta chain) originates from a study of T cells in Graves' hyperthyroidism and ophthalmopathy. Study results and limitations: Ophthalmopathy was identified by the model a median 6.5 months ahead of onset. Blood also contained most expanded thyroid clonotypes above 0.001. Patients with ophthalmopathy were separated from those with stable hyperthyroidism by a 13 V-J model.

For this clonotype: Its antigen is not identified.

The TCR beta CDR3 regions underwent amplification using RNA transcripts as the source. First-round RT-PCR of the TCR CDR3 relied on the HTBI primer set. TCRdb independently ran MiXCR on the multiplex PCR reads; one entry per CDR3 protein. The data contain about 160,000 distinct CDR3 sequences, about 9% of them singletons. From more than 9.5 ml of fresh peripheral blood, PBMCs were isolated. V trimming: 3 bases; J trimming: 5 bases; junction bases outside the gene matches: 7. CDR3 length: 15 residues. The germline CDR1 and CDR2 sequences are MGHRA and YSYEKL. Sequencing was carried out using blood. The chain links TRBV4-1 to TRBJ2-1, with 7 bases that match TRBD2. This receptor was identified in a woman younger than 35 with Graves' hyperthyroidism that later progressed to Graves' ophthalmopathy. The CDR3 nucleotides read TGCGCCAGCAGCCAGGGGACTAACCGCGACAATGAGCAGTTCTTC. It yields the protein CASSQGTNRDNEQFF.